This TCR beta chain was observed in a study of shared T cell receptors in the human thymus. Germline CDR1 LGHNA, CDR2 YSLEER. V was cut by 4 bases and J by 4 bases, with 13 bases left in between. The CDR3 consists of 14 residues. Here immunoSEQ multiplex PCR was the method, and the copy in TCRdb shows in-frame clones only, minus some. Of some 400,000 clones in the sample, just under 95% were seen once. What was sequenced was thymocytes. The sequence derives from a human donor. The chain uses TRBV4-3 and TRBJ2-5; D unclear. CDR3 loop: CASSPRAPRETQYF. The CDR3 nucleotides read TGCGCCAGCAGCCCGCGCGCACCCAGAGAGACCCAGTACTTC.